The 20 T cell receptor beta chains below come from one sample, sequenced in a study of blood T cell repertoires in COVID-19. Using immunoSEQ multiplex PCR, the repertoire was profiled, and TCRdb retains in-frame clones only, with some absent. The data show under 150,000 clones, about 89% seen once. The sample taken for sequencing was peripheral blood. The receptors shown here come from a man aged 50 to 59 with active or convalescent COVID-19.

V gene TRBV9 combines with J gene TRBJ1-6, with a weak D call TRBD1 (5 bases). In germline, CDR1 is SGDLS, CDR2 YYNGEE. V was clipped by 2 bases and J by 0 bases, with 9 bases between them. The CDR3 contains 16 residues. Here the CDR3 reads CASSVTDSSYNSPLHF. The CDR3, as DNA: TGTGCCAGCAGCGTTACTGACAGCTCCTATAATTCACCCCTCCACTTT.

V gene TRBV29-1 combines with J gene TRBJ1-1, with D perhaps TRBD1 (6 bases). Germline assignment: CDR1 SQVTM and CDR2 ANQGSEA. The CDR3 sequence is 11 residues long. V lost 4 bases and J 11 bases, leaving 14 bases between the germline ends. CDR3 loop: CSVGYEGDAFF. The CDR3 DNA sequence: TGCAGCGTTGGTTACGAGGGGGACGCTTTCTTT.

This chain joins TRBV5-1 and TRBJ2-2, with TRBD1 matching over 7 bases. Germline-derived CDR1 and CDR2 are SGHRS and YFSETQ. This CDR3 is built from 15 residues. The V gene end was trimmed by 2 bases and the J gene end by 3 bases; junction bases not matched to a gene: 4. DNA of the CDR3: TGCGCCAGCAGCTTATTACAGGGGTACACCGGGGAGCTGTTTTTT. It translates to CASSLLQGYTGELFF.

The J gene is TRBJ1-1, the V gene TRBV7-9; D ambiguous. The CDR3 is 16 amino acids. Germline CDR1 SEHNR, CDR2 FQNEAQ (reference sequence). The V end was cut by 5 bases, the J end by 0 bases, with 16 bases between. CDR3 residues: CASSENSQAVNTEAFF. In DNA, the CDR3 is TGTGCCAGCAGCGAAAATTCGCAGGCCGTGAACACTGAAGCTTTCTTT.

This rearrangement joins TRBV5-6 to TRBJ1-4; D unclear. CDR3 length: 13 residues. Germline V gene sequence: CDR1 SGHDT, CDR2 YYEEEE. Trimming took 4 bases from V and 14 from J, leaving 18 bases between them. CDR3 in amino acids: CASSAPAGFELFF. The CDR3 DNA reads as TGTGCCAGCAGCGCGCCTGCGGGTTTTGAGCTGTTTTTT.

The chain couples TRBV28 to TRBJ1-2; the D gene is possibly TRBD1 (5 bases). This CDR3 region has 14 residues. Per germline, CDR1 MDHEN and CDR2 SYDVKM. V lost 5 bases and J lost 9, with 19 bases in between. In DNA form, the CDR3 reads TGTGCCAGCAGTCCCCTCGGGGGAAGGACGAGCTACACCTTC. Protein: CASSPLGGRTSYTF.

CDR3 coding DNA: TGTGCCAGCAGCTTGGGCCCGGCGAACACCGGGGAGCTGTTTTTT. Protein: CASSLGPANTGELFF. This chain uses TRBV5-4 with TRBJ2-2; D gene uncertain. The CDR3 covers 15 residues. The V end lost 0 bases, the J end lost 0 bases, and 6 bases lay between the germline ends. Germline loops: CDR1 SGHNT, CDR2 YYREEE (reference sequence).

The chain uses TRBV7-9 and TRBJ2-5; 7 positions match TRBD1. CDR1 and CDR2 (germline): SEHNR, FQNEAQ (reference sequence). The junction had 7 bases not matched to a gene; V was cut back by 4 bases and J by 2 bases. This CDR3 spans 15 amino acids. The CDR3 DNA reads as TGTGCCAGCAGCTCCCGACAGGGAGAACAAGAGACCCAGTACTTC. Amino acids: CASSSRQGEQETQYF.

The chain recombines TRBV6-5 with TRBJ1-6; TRBD1 aligns across 7 bases. The CDR3 has 14 residues. V lost 6 bases, J lost 7 bases, and 6 bases stayed unmatched. Looked up from germline, CDR1 is MNHEY and CDR2 is SVGAGI. DNA for the CDR3: TGTGCCAGCAGAGCCGGGACAGCCAATTCACCCCTCCACTTT. This translates into CASRAGTANSPLHF.

The gene calls are TRBV18 and TRBJ1-6; D perhaps matches TRBD1 (5 bases). The germline V gene has CDR1 KGHSH and CDR2 LQKENI. CDR3 size: 15 residues. The germline V and J ends were trimmed by 2 bases and 9 bases, with 14 bases remaining between them. CDR3 in DNA: TGTGCCAGCTCACCAATAGGGACGGGAGCTTCACCCCTCCACTTT. This codes for CASSPIGTGASPLHF.

V usage is TRBV6-2 or TRBV6-3 and J usage is TRBJ2-2; D possibly corresponds to TRBD2 (6 bases). V was trimmed by 6 bases and J by 8 bases, leaving 19 bases between them. The V gene's germline CDR1 is MNHEY and CDR2 SVGEGT. The CDR3 covers 15 residues. This CDR3 is CASSTGLSGFGELFF. CDR3 bases: TGTGCCAGCAGCACGGGACTCTCCGGTTTTGGGGAGCTGTTTTTT.

The genes are TRBV10-3 and TRBJ2-7; 7 bases line up with TRBD1. V lost 6 bases to trimming and J lost 0 bases; unmatched junction nucleotides: 5. The CDR3 has 14 amino acids. Germline V gives CDR1 ENHRY, CDR2 SYGVKD. The CDR3 loop is CAIRIRDSSYEQYF. The CDR3 DNA is TGTGCCATCAGGATACGGGACAGCTCCTACGAGCAGTACTTC.

The chain links TRBV24-1 to TRBJ2-3; TRBD1 matches 10 bases. This CDR3 contains 14 residues. Germline V lookup: CDR1 KGHDR, CDR2 SFDVKD. J gave up 8 bases and V 10 bases, and 11 bases lay outside the gene matches. DNA of the CDR3: TGTGCCACGACGACAGGGGGCCTTGCTTCTACGCAGTATTTT. Translated, it gives CATTTGGLASTQYF.

The gene calls are TRBV5-1 and TRBJ2-5; 14 bases map to TRBD2. The CDR3 contains 18 residues. V lost 7 bases, J lost 4 bases, and 15 bases stayed unmatched. Per germline, CDR1 SGHRS and CDR2 YFSETQ. CDR3 coding DNA: TGCGCCAGCCTAGCCGGGACTAGCGGGGGATCGCCCAGAGAGACCCAGTACTTC. This encodes CASLAGTSGGSPRETQYF.

Written as DNA, the CDR3 is TGTGCCAGTAGTATCCAAGGGGCGCGAGGAGAGACCCAGTACTTC. Its translation: CASSIQGARGETQYF. The chain couples TRBV19 to TRBJ2-5; D may be TRBD1 (5 bases). CDR1 is LNHDA, CDR2 SQIVND, per germline (reference sequence). Trimming took off 3 bases at V and 4 bases at J, with 15 bases between the two ends. CDR3 size: 15 residues.

The J gene is TRBJ2-1, the V gene TRBV7-2, with D unresolved. The CDR3 spans 16 residues. Trimming left V 5 bases short and J 0 bases short, with 14 bases between. CDR1 is SGHTA, CDR2 FQGNSA, per germline. The CDR3 DNA reads TGTGCCAGCAGCCGGAGACGCACAATCTCCTACAATGAGCAGTTCTTC. Its translation is CASSRRRTISYNEQFF.

This clone was detected once. V gene TRBV9 combines with J gene TRBJ1-4, with D possibly matching TRBD1 (5 bases). The CDR3 has 15 residues. V was shortened by 3 bases and J by 4 bases, with 13 bases between the two germline ends. Germline values: CDR1 SGDLS, CDR2 YYNGEE. The CDR3 coding sequence is TGTGCCAGCAGCGACACAACAGGCGATAATGAAAAACTGTTTTTT. Its protein is CASSDTTGDNEKLFF. Full variable domain (rest looked up from reference TRBV9 and TRBJ1-4): DSGVTQTPKHLITATGQRVTLRCSPRSGDLSVYWYQQSLDQGLQFLIQYYNGEERAKGNILERFSAQQFPDLHSELNLSSLELGDSALYFCASSDTTGDNEKLFFGSGTQLSVL.

V and J are TRBV19 and TRBJ2-7, with a possible D match to TRBD1 (5 bases). The V end was cut by 6 bases, the J end by 0 bases, with 15 bases between. This CDR3 contains 15 residues. The V gene's germline CDR1 is LNHDA and CDR2 SQIVND (reference sequence). The CDR3 DNA sequence: TGTGCCAGTAGCCCGACAGTAGTAGGCTCCTACGAGCAGTACTTC. It yields the protein CASSPTVVGSYEQYF.

V gene TRBV20-1 combines with J gene TRBJ2-1; D call uncertain. Trimming shortened V by 6 bases and J by 12 bases, and 15 bases separated the two germline ends. The CDR3 has 11 amino acids. Germline V gene data show CDR1 as DFQATT and CDR2 as SNEGSKA (reference sequence). DNA of the CDR3: TGCAGTGCCCTCCTCCTTACTGGGCAGTTCTTC. Translating it yields CSALLLTGQFF.

This chain joins TRBV19 and TRBJ1-3; D might be TRBD1 (6 bases). Germline CDR1 and CDR2: LNHDA and SQIVND (reference sequence). V was shortened by 6 bases and J by 1 base, with 19 bases between the two germline ends. The CDR3 is 17 amino acids. CDR3 in amino acids: CASRMDSGHRSGNTIYF. CDR3 sequence (DNA): TGTGCCAGTAGAATGGATTCGGGACACCGATCTGGAAACACCATATATTTT.